What follows are 24 T cell receptor beta chains derived from one specimen sequenced in a study of T cell repertoires in cytomegalovirus infection. TCRdb reprocessed the reads with MiXCR, giving one entry per CDR3 protein. The sample comprises 500,000 to 600,000 distinct CDR3 sequences, 15% to 20% of which are singletons, and 20% to 30% rests with the top ten. The sample was CD8+ T cells from PBMCs. Receptors were obtained from a human donor in good health (CMV status not recorded). Some clones in this sample may be carry-over from other donors' samples.

In its sample, this clonotype was seen many times. The rearrangement uses TRBV11-2 and TRBJ2-3; the D gene is possibly TRBD1 (5 bases). From germline, CDR1 is SGHAT and CDR2 FQNNGV. This CDR3 region has 15 residues. V gave up 1 base and J gave up 2 bases, with 10 bases separating them. CDR3 sequence: CASSLAHRPTDTQYF. The CDR3 nucleotides are TGTGCCAGCAGCTTAGCGCACAGGCCCACAGATACGCAGTATTTT.

This clonotype was detected many times. J is TRBJ2-2 and V is TRBV7-8; TRBD2 aligns across 13 bases. Germline-derived CDR1 and CDR2 are SGHVS and FQNEAQ. V was pared by 5 bases and J by 5 bases, with 14 bases of the junction left unmatched. The CDR3 spans 19 residues. The CDR3 spells CASSIGTSGTLLGTGELFF. The CDR3, as DNA: TGTGCCAGCAGCATCGGGACTAGCGGGACCTTGCTAGGGACCGGGGAGCTGTTTTTT.

The chain is built from TRBV5-6 and TRBJ2-1; 9 bases match TRBD1. CDR1 SGHDT and CDR2 YYEEEE come from the germline V gene. The J segment lost 15 bases and the V segment lost 4 bases, leaving 11 bases of the junction unmatched. CDR3 length: 13 residues. CDR3 sequence reads: CASSEGQGISTFF. CDR3 in DNA: TGTGCCAGCAGCGAGGGACAGGGTATTTCCACGTTCTTC.

This clonotype was observed a single time. The CDR3 DNA sequence: TGTGCCAGCAGTTTAAGAGGACAGGGGAAGGACACTGAAGCTTTCTTT. Translating it yields CASSLRGQGKDTEAFF. The chain recombines TRBV27 with TRBJ1-1; TRBD1 matches at 9 bases. The CDR3 runs 16 residues. Germline CDR1 and CDR2: MNHEY and SMNVEV (reference sequence). Trimming at V came to 2 bases and at J to 3 bases, leaving 7 bases not matched to a gene.

This clonotype was picked up a small number of times. V and J are TRBV19 and TRBJ1-2; D not certain. V was trimmed by 3 bases and J by 2 bases, leaving 7 bases between them. Germline V CDR1 and CDR2: LNHDA, SQIVND (reference sequence). There are 13 residues in the CDR3. In DNA form, the CDR3 reads TGTGCCAGTAGTATCACCCAGAACTATGGCTACACCTTC. The encoded protein is CASSITQNYGYTF.

The chain carries TRBV24-1 and TRBJ2-3; no definite D call. V was trimmed by 9 bases and J by 5 bases, leaving 8 bases between them. This CDR3 has 11 residues. The V gene's germline CDR1 is KGHDR and CDR2 SFDVKD. CDR3 loop: CATLEGDTQYF. The DNA for the CDR3 is TGTGCCACCCTCGAAGGAGATACGCAGTATTTT.

In its sample, this clonotype was seen many times. The chain employs TRBV11-2 and TRBJ2-1; TRBD2 is a possible D gene (5 bases). Germline V gene lookup returns CDR1 SGHAT and CDR2 FQNNGV. This CDR3 spans 16 amino acids. The germline V and J ends were trimmed by 7 bases and 1 base, with 17 bases remaining between them. CDR3 in DNA: TGTGCCAGCATGTCCTTCGATAGCGAGTCCTACAATGAGCAGTTCTTC. Translation: CASMSFDSESYNEQFF.

This clonotype was counted between two and nine times. The chain recombines TRBV7-2 with TRBJ1-1; D is unclear. CDR3 size: 15 residues. V gave up 5 bases and J gave up 1 base, with 14 bases separating them. From germline, CDR1 is SGHTA and CDR2 FQGNSA. The CDR3 region has the DNA TGTGCCAGCAGCCCCATTAGGGTGGCGAACACTGAAGCTTTCTTT. It specifies CASSPIRVANTEAFF.

There are many counts of this clonotype. The V gene is TRBV6-6, the J gene TRBJ2-5, with TRBD2 matching 7 bases. CDR1 and CDR2 (germline): MNHNY, SVGAGI (reference sequence). V was clipped by 0 bases and J by 4 bases; unmatched bases: 5. The length of the CDR3 is 15 residues. The CDR3 protein is CASSYSAGERETQYF. For the CDR3, the DNA is TGTGCCAGCAGTTACTCCGCGGGAGAGAGAGAGACCCAGTACTTC.

The rearrangement uses TRBV20-1 and TRBJ2-1; 12 bases are shared with TRBD2. CDR1 is DFQATT, CDR2 SNEGSKA, per germline (reference sequence). With V trimmed by 1 base and J by 7 bases, 11 bases remained unmatched. The CDR3 runs to 17 residues. The CDR3 DNA follows: TGCAGTGCTAGAGTTTCCCTGACTAGCGGGAGTATTAATGAGCAGTTCTTC. Its protein is CSARVSLTSGSINEQFF.

This clonotype was observed at least ten times. The rearrangement links TRBV7-9 to TRBJ2-7, with D perhaps given as TRBD1 or TRBD2 (5 bases each). From germline, CDR1 is SEHNR and CDR2 FQNEAQ (reference sequence). The germline V and J ends were trimmed by 2 bases and 6 bases, with 8 bases remaining between them. This CDR3 has 12 amino acids. The CDR3 spells CASSLMGVEQYF. The CDR3 nucleotides read TGTGCCAGCAGCTTAATGGGGGTCGAGCAGTACTTC. The full variable domain, its missing parts supplied by reference TRBV7-9 and TRBJ2-7, is DTGVSQNPRHKITKRGQNVTFRCDPISEHNRLYWYRQTLGQGPEFLTYFQNEAQLEKSRLLSDRFSAERPKGSFSTLEIQRTEQGDSAMYLCASSLMGVEQYFGPGTRLTVT.

The sample holds many counts of this clonotype. The gene calls are TRBV7-9 and TRBJ2-7; D perhaps matches TRBD2 (5 bases). The CDR3 covers 15 residues. Per the germline V gene, CDR1 is SEHNR and CDR2 is FQNEAQ (reference sequence). Trimming shortened V by 4 bases and J by 5 bases, and 18 bases separated the two germline ends. Here the CDR3 DNA reads TGTGCCAGCAGCTCGGCGAGGGTTCAGATCGACGAGCAGTACTTC. Protein sequence: CASSSARVQIDEQYF. Full variable domain (rest looked up from reference TRBV7-9 and TRBJ2-7): DTGVSQNPRHKITKRGQNVTFRCDPISEHNRLYWYRQTLGQGPEFLTYFQNEAQLEKSRLLSDRFSAERPKGSFSTLEIQRTEQGDSAMYLCASSSARVQIDEQYFGPGTRLTVT.

The chain uses TRBV9 and TRBJ2-1, with D unresolved. Deletions cut 4 bases from V and 4 bases from J, with 18 bases between. The CDR3 spans 16 residues. Germline assignment: CDR1 SGDLS and CDR2 YYNGEE. The CDR3 loop reads CASSTSLSPPYNEQFF. CDR3 nucleotides: TGTGCCAGCAGCACCAGTCTCTCCCCCCCTTACAATGAGCAGTTCTTC.

V and J are TRBV3-1 and TRBJ1-1; 7 positions match TRBD1. This CDR3 comprises 14 residues. Germline CDR1 reads LGHDT; CDR2 reads YNNKEL (reference sequence). With 4 bases clipped from V and 5 bases from J, the junction kept 7 bases outside the gene matches. The CDR3 spells CASSPDRVWTEAFF. The CDR3 DNA reads as TGTGCCAGCAGCCCCGACAGGGTCTGGACTGAAGCTTTCTTT.

This clonotype was picked up many times. J is TRBJ2-3 and V is TRBV7-9; D is uncertain. Germline-derived CDR1 and CDR2 are SEHNR and FQNEAQ (reference sequence). Trimming cost V 1 base and J 4 bases, with 12 bases left between them. The CDR3 runs 15 residues. CDR3 amino acids: CASSLVAGSPDTQYF. In DNA, the CDR3 is TGTGCCAGCAGCTTAGTTGCTGGAAGCCCAGATACGCAGTATTTT.

In this sample, this clonotype turned up a few times. The chain carries TRBV29-1 and TRBJ2-7; D is perhaps TRBD2 (5 bases). The germline V gene has CDR1 SQVTM and CDR2 ANQGSEA. This CDR3 has 13 amino acids. V was shortened by 6 bases and J by 2 bases, with 14 bases between the two germline ends. The CDR3 DNA follows: TGCAGCGTCATATCGGACTCGGCCTACGAGCAGTACTTC. Translating gives CSVISDSAYEQYF.

This clonotype was seen more than once but under ten times. The genes are TRBV10-3 and TRBJ1-4; the match to TRBD1 covers 8 bases. Germline V gene sequence: CDR1 ENHRY, CDR2 SYGVKD. There are 11 residues in the CDR3. The trim removed 10 bases at V and 6 bases at J, leaving 1 base unmatched. CDR3: CATGQDEKLFF. CDR3 nucleotide sequence: TGTGCCACGGGACAGGATGAAAAACTGTTTTTT.

The gene calls are TRBV28 and TRBJ2-2; tentatively, D is TRBD2 (6 bases). The V gene's germline CDR1 is MDHEN and CDR2 SYDVKM. This CDR3 contains 15 residues. V shed 6 bases and J shed 9 bases, with 20 bases lying between them. The CDR3 is CASRLTSTSSRELFF. The CDR3 DNA is TGTGCCAGCAGACTTACCTCGACTAGTTCCCGGGAGCTGTTTTTT.

The chain is built from TRBV6-1 and TRBJ2-1; tentatively, D is TRBD1 or TRBD2 (6 bases each). The germline V gene has CDR1 MNHNS and CDR2 SASEGT. This CDR3 has 14 residues. Trimming took off 8 bases at V and 8 bases at J, with 19 bases between the two ends. The chain's CDR3 is CASAEGGRGYEQFF. In DNA, the CDR3 is TGTGCCAGCGCCGAGGGGGGCCGGGGCTATGAGCAGTTCTTC.

This clonotype was seen only a few times. The chain joins TRBV7-9 to TRBJ2-1; weak D call: TRBD2 (6 bases). The CDR3 is 15 amino acids. V lost 6 bases and J 6 bases, leaving 18 bases between the germline ends. Germline V gives CDR1 SEHNR, CDR2 FQNEAQ (reference sequence). CDR3: CASRAGLKTTNEQFF. In DNA form, the CDR3 reads TGTGCCAGCAGGGCGGGACTCAAGACAACCAATGAGCAGTTCTTC.

There are many counts of this clonotype. This chain uses TRBV12-3 or TRBV12-4 with TRBJ1-5; D uncertain. The CDR3 extends over 15 amino acids. V was shortened by 6 bases and J by 0 bases, with 12 bases between the two germline ends. CDR3 protein: CASSLGGFSNQPQHF. Written as DNA, the CDR3 is TGTGCCAGCAGCCTCGGAGGGTTTAGCAATCAGCCCCAGCATTTT.

This clonotype was seen a few times. This chain links TRBV20-1 with TRBJ2-1, with a tentative D call TRBD2 (5 bases). Trimming shortened V by 3 bases and J by 0 bases, and 12 bases separated the two germline ends. The CDR3 spans 15 residues. Per the germline V gene, CDR1 is DFQATT and CDR2 is SNEGSKA (reference sequence). The CDR3 protein is CSASEDLSSYNEQFF. DNA of the CDR3: TGCAGTGCTAGCGAGGACTTAAGCTCCTACAATGAGCAGTTCTTC.

This clonotype has a single count. Without the conserved terminal phenylalanine or tryptophan, this CDR3 likely stems from a read error. No DNA is shown, since the ends of the CDR3 on it are uncertain; the CDR3 is the one TCRdb lists. The CDR3 region is CASSPRFTDGGRDTEDFL. The V call is TRBV18, the J call TRBJ1-1; the table calls TRBD1, which could not be checked here. The germline gives CDR1 KGHSH, CDR2 LQKENI. The CDR3 adds up to 18 amino acids, both ends counted.

This rearrangement joins TRBV5-1 to TRBJ2-1; D unclear. Germline V gene lookup returns CDR1 SGHRS and CDR2 YFSETQ. This CDR3 is built from 15 residues. Between the trimmed V and J ends, which lost 0 bases and 0 bases, there was a span of 7 bases. The CDR3 nucleotides read TGCGCCAGCAGCTTGGAAACGAGCTCCTACAATGAGCAGTTCTTC. As protein: CASSLETSSYNEQFF.